A selection of T cell receptor beta chains follows, all from one sample in a study of blood T cells in healthy people across ages. TCRdb recomputed calls from the 5' RACE reads with MiXCR, one row per CDR3 protein. The sample lists roughly 1,500,000 distinct CDR3 sequences, about 31% occurring once. The sequencing input was blood. Receptors originate from a woman aged 30 to 39 in good health. The CDR3 runs from the conserved cysteine through the conserved F or W. Fields, in order: J gene, clone size, D gene, V gene, CDR3 protein, CDR3 DNA. The D gene is left open where the match is weak. Where a row states a size, it is once, few, many or the class of an expanded clone; other rows omit it.

TRBJ2-3 | - | TRBD1 | TRBV5-1 | CVSSVRGTANTQYF | TGCGTCAGCAGCGTAAGAGGGACAGCGAATACGCAGTATTTT
TRBJ2-7 | many | - | TRBV12-3/TRBV12-4 | CASSQLGVTYEQYF | TGTGCCAGCAGCCAACTAGGTGTAACCTACGAGCAGTACTTC
TRBJ2-7 | once | - | TRBV7-2 | CASSLGPARSDEQYF | TGTGCCAGCAGCTTAGGGCCCGCCAGGTCCGACGAGCAGTACTTC
TRBJ2-7 | - | TRBD2 | TRBV6-1 | CASTTGGVGSSEQYF | TGTGCCAGCACGACGGGAGGGGTTGGATCGTCCGAGCAGTACTTC
TRBJ2-7 | many | - | TRBV7-2 | CASSLFQGRSYEQYF | TGTGCCAGCAGCTTATTCCAGGGCAGGTCCTACGAGCAGTACTTC
TRBJ1-2 | few | - | TRBV18 | CASQSDRNYGYTF | TGTGCCAGCCAGAGCGACAGAAACTATGGCTACACCTTC
TRBJ1-4 | few | - | TRBV29-1 | CSVQVLSEKLFF | TGCAGCGTCCAGGTCCTCAGCGAAAAACTGTTTTTT
TRBJ2-3 | few | - | TRBV7-2 | CASRRSYTDTQYF | TGTGCCAGCAGACGGAGCTACACAGATACGCAGTATTTT
TRBJ2-7 | - | TRBD2 | TRBV20-1 | CSARTSGTGEQYF | TGCAGTGCTCGGACTAGCGGGACAGGGGAGCAGTACTTC
TRBJ2-7 | - | - | TRBV12-3/TRBV12-4 | CASSSCTGTLCYEQYF | TGTGCCAGCAGTTCATGTACCGGGACGTTATGCTACGAGCAGTACTTC
TRBJ2-1 | - | - | TRBV7-3 | CASSLTGYPYDEQFF | TGTGCCAGCAGTCTAACAGGGTACCCCTACGATGAGCAGTTCTTC
TRBJ1-2 | few | - | TRBV5-1 | CASSLSVTGTDGYTF | TGCGCCAGCAGCTTGAGCGTAACAGGGACCGATGGCTACACCTTC
TRBJ2-5 | - | TRBD1 | TRBV28 | CASRPHRGGETQYF | TGTGCCAGCAGACCCCACAGGGGCGGAGAGACCCAGTACTTC
TRBJ2-7 | few | - | TRBV19 | CASLDSNYEQYF | TGTGCCAGTTTGGACAGCAACTACGAGCAGTACTTC
TRBJ1-6 | - | - | TRBV9 | CASSVAGRGDSPLHF | TGTGCCAGCAGCGTAGCGGGCAGGGGTGATTCACCCCTCCACTTT
TRBJ1-2 | many | TRBD1 | TRBV27 | CASSLSGQGVWGYTF | TGTGCCAGCAGTTTATCCGGGCAGGGGGTTTGGGGCTACACCTTC
TRBJ2-1 | few | TRBD2 | TRBV5-5 | CTSGSLAGGANEQFF | TGTACCAGCGGTTCACTAGCGGGAGGAGCCAATGAGCAGTTCTTC
TRBJ1-1 | many | - | TRBV4-1 | CASSQDRLNTEAFF | TGCGCCAGCAGCCAGGACAGACTGAACACTGAAGCTTTCTTT
TRBJ1-1 | - | - | TRBV4-2 | CASSLSPQDTEAFF | TGTGCCAGCAGCCTTTCCCCCCAGGACACTGAAGCTTTCTTT
TRBJ2-5 | - | - | TRBV20-1 | CSAYRDQETQYF | TGCAGTGCATACAGAGATCAAGAGACCCAGTACTTC
TRBJ2-7 | - | TRBD2 | TRBV13 | CASRASSLAGGLKDTGELYF | TGTGCCAGCAGGGCCTCCTCACTAGCGGGAGGCCTCAAGGACACCGGGGAGCTGTACTTC
TRBJ2-5 | - | - | TRBV21-1 | CASSKKTSGGGETRYF | TGTGCCAGCAGCAAAAAGACCTCCGGAGGAGGAGAGACCCGGTACTTC
TRBJ2-7 | few | - | TRBV20-1 | CSATNLATSYEQYF | TGCAGTGCTACAAACCTAGCGACCTCCTACGAGCAGTACTTC
TRBJ1-2 | few | TRBD1 | TRBV27 | CASSLSRGEGYTF | TGTGCCAGCAGTTTAAGCAGGGGGGAAGGCTACACCTTC
TRBJ2-7 | - | - | TRBV28 | CASKPRRDPEQYF | TGTGCCAGCAAGCCCCGGAGGGACCCCGAGCAGTACTTC
TRBJ1-2 | - | - | TRBV9 | CASSVDKGYGYTF | TGTGCCAGCAGCGTTGACAAGGGCTATGGCTACACCTTC
TRBJ1-1 | - | - | TRBV15 | CATSSWKGENTEAFF | TGTGCCACCAGCAGTTGGAAGGGAGAGAACACTGAAGCTTTCTTT
TRBJ2-1 | few | - | TRBV7-9 | CASSLVWGGNNNEQFF | TGTGCCAGCAGCTTAGTCTGGGGCGGGAACAACAATGAGCAGTTCTTC
TRBJ2-1 | - | TRBD1 | TRBV6-6 | CASFGTGGENEQFF | TGTGCCAGCTTTGGGACAGGGGGCGAGAATGAGCAGTTCTTC
TRBJ2-7 | few | - | TRBV7-6 | CASSLDADRAYEQYF | TGTGCCAGCAGCTTAGATGCGGATCGTGCCTACGAGCAGTACTTC
TRBJ2-5 | - | TRBD1 | TRBV7-8 | CASSPESGTVYQETQYF | TGTGCCAGCAGCCCCGAATCCGGGACAGTGTACCAAGAGACCCAGTACTTC
TRBJ2-3 | few | - | TRBV9 | CASSDEGSTDTQYF | TGTGCCAGCAGCGACGAGGGTAGCACAGATACGCAGTATTTT
TRBJ2-7 | once | - | TRBV20-1 | CSAPARGRSYEQYF | TGCAGTGCCCCAGCGCGGGGGCGCTCCTACGAGCAGTACTTC
TRBJ1-1 | - | - | TRBV7-3 | CASSLGRRRSTEAFF | TGTGCCAGCAGCTTGGGTCGCCGTCGGAGCACTGAAGCTTTCTTT
TRBJ2-7 | few | - | TRBV14 | CASSQELNSYEQYF | TGTGCCAGCAGCCAAGAACTAAATTCCTACGAGCAGTACTTC
TRBJ2-7 | many | - | TRBV7-9 | CASSLGTGEQYF | TGTGCCAGCAGCTTAGGGACGGGCGAGCAGTACTTC
TRBJ2-1 | - | - | TRBV15 | CATSMEQSSYNEQFF | TGTGCCACCAGCATGGAACAGAGCTCCTACAATGAGCAGTTCTTC
TRBJ2-1 | many | TRBD2 | TRBV29-1 | CSVERTSGIDEQFF | TGCAGCGTTGAAAGGACTAGCGGTATCGATGAGCAGTTCTTC
TRBJ2-7 | few | TRBD1 | TRBV12-5 | CASGPPGQVAYEQYF | TGTGCTAGTGGTCCCCCGGGACAGGTCGCATACGAGCAGTACTTC
TRBJ2-3 | many | TRBD2 | TRBV13 | CASSSRTSGGDTQYF | TGTGCCAGCAGCTCCAGGACTAGCGGGGGGGATACGCAGTATTTT
TRBJ2-3 | - | TRBD1 | TRBV15 | CATSREGQGAEGTDTQYF | TGTGCCACCAGCAGGGAGGGACAGGGGGCAGAGGGCACAGATACGCAGTATTTT
TRBJ2-7 | - | TRBD2 | TRBV18 | CASSPGLAGYYEQYF | TGTGCCAGCTCTCCTGGACTAGCGGGATACTACGAGCAGTACTTC
TRBJ1-1 | few | - | TRBV6-1 | CASCNSLFWNTEAFF | TGTGCCAGTTGTAATAGTTTGTTTTGGAACACTGAAGCTTTCTTT
TRBJ2-7 | - | - | TRBV3-1 | CASSQGLPSSYEQYF | TGTGCCAGCAGCCAAGGGCTCCCTAGCTCCTACGAGCAGTACTTC
TRBJ2-5 | - | - | TRBV14 | CASSQVQASGTQYF | TGTGCCAGCAGCCAAGTCCAAGCCTCCGGGACCCAGTACTTC
TRBJ2-4 | - | TRBD2 | TRBV7-9 | CASSPLEGGKNIQYF | TGTGCCAGCAGCCCCCTCGAGGGAGGGAAGAACATTCAGTACTTC
TRBJ1-5 | - | - | TRBV27 | CASSPSDGWQPQHF | TGTGCCAGCAGTCCCTCGGACGGTTGGCAGCCCCAGCATTTT
TRBJ1-4 | - | TRBD1 | TRBV2 | CASTWDRSNEKLFF | TGTGCCAGCACCTGGGACAGATCTAATGAAAAACTGTTTTTT
TRBJ2-7 | - | TRBD1 | TRBV10-3 | CAIRTGTGDYEQYF | TGTGCCATCAGAACCGGGACAGGGGACTACGAGCAGTACTTC
TRBJ2-7 | few | - | TRBV9 | CASSVVASPGGAYEQYF | TGTGCCAGCAGCGTAGTGGCTAGCCCCGGAGGGGCCTACGAGCAGTACTTC
TRBJ1-1 | - | - | TRBV6-1 | CASTKAGFPLNTEAFF | TGTGCCAGCACGAAGGCAGGGTTTCCCTTGAACACTGAAGCTTTCTTT
TRBJ1-6 | - | - | TRBV2 | CASSDITSGVSPLHF | TGTGCCAGCAGCGACATAACAAGTGGGGTTTCACCCCTCCACTTT